These 30 T cell receptor beta chains originate from one sample sequenced in a study of T cell repertoires in cytomegalovirus infection. Each CDR3 protein gets one entry after TCRdb re-called the reads with MiXCR. This table holds 480,000 or so distinct CDR3 sequences, approximately 10% found once. The sequenced sample was PBMCs. The receptors were sampled from a human donor in good health (CMV status not recorded). Some clones in this sample may be carry-over from other donors' samples.

Only a few counts were recorded for this clonotype. This chain joins TRBV9 and TRBJ2-7; D may be TRBD2 (5 bases). Germline CDR1 reads SGDLS; CDR2 reads YYNGEE. This CDR3 is 14 amino acids long. V lost 0 bases to trimming and J lost 0 bases, with 7 bases between them. This CDR3 reads CASSVGADSYEQYF. The CDR3 bases are TGTGCCAGCAGCGTAGGAGCGGACTCCTACGAGCAGTACTTC.

Many counts were recorded for this clonotype. The CDR3 loop is CASSQDRVGTDTQYF. The DNA for the CDR3 is TGTGCCAGCAGCCAAGATAGAGTGGGCACAGATACGCAGTATTTT. J is TRBJ2-3 and V is TRBV4-2; D uncertain. V shed 0 bases and J shed 1 base, with 8 bases lying between them. The CDR3 is 15 residues long. Looked up from germline, CDR1 is LGHNA and CDR2 is YNFKEQ.

This clonotype was counted ten times or more. This rearrangement joins TRBV7-2 to TRBJ2-1; D is ambiguous. From germline, CDR1 is SGHTA and CDR2 FQGNSA. The CDR3 sequence is 13 residues long. V lost 2 bases and J lost 7, with 9 bases in between. CDR3 sequence reads: CASSLMGTNEQFF. CDR3 nucleotides: TGTGCCAGCAGCTTAATGGGTACAAATGAGCAGTTCTTC.

This clonotype was picked up many times. The genes are TRBV6-6 and TRBJ2-3, with 13 positions matching TRBD2. Germline V gives CDR1 MNHNY, CDR2 SVGAGI (reference sequence). This CDR3 has 18 residues. V shed 2 bases and J 2 bases; nucleotides not matched to a gene: 7. The CDR3 DNA sequence: TGTGCCAGCAGTTACCTCGGACTAGCGGGAGCACACACAGATACGCAGTATTTT. The encoded protein is CASSYLGLAGAHTDTQYF.

This clonotype was picked up a small number of times. The V and J genes are TRBV28 and TRBJ2-7; 8 bases line up with TRBD1. Germline V gene data show CDR1 as MDHEN and CDR2 as SYDVKM. Trimming took 6 bases from V and 0 from J; bases not matched to a gene: 7. The CDR3 contains 15 residues. The CDR3 here is CASRFDRGISYEQYF. Here the CDR3 DNA reads TGTGCCAGCAGGTTCGACAGGGGTATCTCCTACGAGCAGTACTTC.

This clonotype was detected many times. The chain carries TRBV11-2 and TRBJ1-5, with TRBD1 as a possible D gene (5 bases). Germline V gives CDR1 SGHAT, CDR2 FQNNGV. V lost 1 base and J lost 9, with 16 bases in between. This CDR3 is built from 15 residues. CDR3 nucleotide sequence: TGTGCCAGCAGCTTAGGGTTGTCAGCCCAGGGGCCCCAGCATTTT. Its protein product is CASSLGLSAQGPQHF.

V and J are TRBV19 and TRBJ2-2; TRBD1 matches 8 bases. There are 15 residues in the CDR3. The trim removed 7 bases at V and 4 bases at J, leaving 8 bases unmatched. CDR1 and CDR2 (germline): LNHDA, SQIVND (reference sequence). The CDR3 is CASKDRARGTGELFF. The CDR3 region has the DNA TGTGCCAGTAAGGACAGGGCCCGTGGCACCGGGGAGCTGTTTTTT.

V and J are TRBV20-1 and TRBJ2-3; D is uncertain. With 8 bases removed from V and 6 bases from J, the gap between germline ends came to 9 bases. The germline V gene encodes CDR1 DFQATT and CDR2 SNEGSKA (reference sequence). CDR3 length: 10 residues. In DNA, the CDR3 is TGCAGTCTCCCCCGGGATACGCAGTATTTT. Translation: CSLPRDTQYF.

V is TRBV20-1 and J is TRBJ1-5; maybe TRBD1 (6 bases). This CDR3 contains 12 residues. V lost 6 bases, J lost 3 bases, and 9 bases lay in between. Germline V gives CDR1 DFQATT, CDR2 SNEGSKA (reference sequence). As DNA, the CDR3 is TGCAGTGCCCGGACAGTCAATCAGCCCCAGCATTTT. The encoded protein is CSARTVNQPQHF.

The gene calls are TRBV20-1 and TRBJ1-2; D ambiguous. V lost 6 bases and J lost 5, with 19 bases in between. This CDR3 region has 14 residues. Germline V gene data show CDR1 as DFQATT and CDR2 as SNEGSKA (reference sequence). CDR3 in amino acids: CSAPEGAVEYGYTF. The CDR3 region has the DNA TGCAGTGCCCCAGAAGGTGCGGTCGAGTATGGCTACACCTTC.

This clonotype was observed at least ten times. The chain is built from TRBV27 and TRBJ1-1, with D maybe TRBD1 (5 bases). Germline assignment: CDR1 MNHEY and CDR2 SMNVEV (reference sequence). The CDR3 has 14 residues. V lost 5 bases and J 4 bases, leaving 14 bases between the germline ends. In DNA form, the CDR3 reads TGTGCCAGCAGTCGGGGGGTACGGGGCACTGAAGCTTTCTTT. This translates into CASSRGVRGTEAFF.

This clonotype was counted at least ten times. The chain couples TRBV7-2 to TRBJ2-7; the D gene is possibly TRBD1 (6 bases). Germline lookup yields CDR1 SGHTA and CDR2 FQGNSA. The CDR3 consists of 15 residues. Trimming shortened V by 4 bases and J by 6 bases, and 19 bases separated the two germline ends. CDR3 protein: CASSSTSGVRGEQYF. The CDR3 DNA follows: TGTGCCAGCAGCTCAACCTCAGGGGTAAGGGGCGAGCAGTACTTC.

The table lists this clonotype with many counts. The V call is TRBV7-8, the J call TRBJ2-5; 7 bases line up with TRBD2. The J segment lost 5 bases and the V segment lost 5 bases, leaving 14 bases of the junction unmatched. Germline lookup yields CDR1 SGHVS and CDR2 FQNEAQ. This CDR3 is built from 16 residues. DNA of the CDR3: TGTGCCAGCAGCCCAAGCCCCCGGACTAGTAAGGAGACCCAGTACTTC. It translates to CASSPSPRTSKETQYF.

The chain carries TRBV12-3 or TRBV12-4 and TRBJ1-2, with D perhaps TRBD1 (6 bases). The CDR3 has 15 residues. Trimming left V 3 bases short and J 5 bases short, with 16 bases between. This CDR3 is CASSFGGGSPYGYTF. The CDR3 nucleotides are TGTGCCAGCAGTTTTGGAGGGGGGTCCCCTTATGGCTACACCTTC.

The sample holds many counts of this clonotype. For the CDR3, the DNA is TGTGCCAGCAGGGGGACTAGCAACGGAGATACGCAGTATTTT. This codes for CASRGTSNGDTQYF. The chain carries TRBV25-1 and TRBJ2-3, with 9 bases lining up with TRBD2. Trimming at V came to 6 bases and at J to 5 bases, leaving 6 bases not matched to a gene. The CDR3 is 14 amino acids. The germline V gene has CDR1 MGHDK and CDR2 SYGVNS.

In this sample, this clonotype turned up many times. The rearrangement uses TRBV7-9 and TRBJ2-4; the D gene could be TRBD1 or TRBD2 (6 bases each). CDR1 SEHNR and CDR2 FQNEAQ come from the germline V gene (reference sequence). Trimming pared 5 bases from V and 1 base from J, leaving 15 bases between. The CDR3 loop spans 16 amino acids. The CDR3 DNA sequence: TGTGCCAGCAGCGGAGGGGGATTGGGTGCCAAAAACATTCAGTACTTC. It yields the protein CASSGGGLGAKNIQYF.

There are a few counts of this clonotype. The chain has TRBV14 and TRBJ2-1; 9 bases agree with TRBD1. V trimming: 4 bases; J trimming: 4 bases; junction bases outside the gene matches: 5. Germline lookup yields CDR1 SGHDN and CDR2 FVKESK. This CDR3 comprises 15 residues. Here the CDR3 DNA reads TGTGCCAGCAGCCGGCGGACAGGGGTTTACAATGAGCAGTTCTTC. Translated: CASSRRTGVYNEQFF.

On this clonotype itself: Being one base from a much bigger clone, this may be a read error. The rearrangement uses TRBV24-1 and TRBJ1-1; 8 bases map to TRBD1. Germline V gene sequence: CDR1 KGHDR, CDR2 SFDVKD. This CDR3 comprises 15 residues. CDR3 DNA sequence: TGTGCCACCAGTGAGACAAGACAGGGGAGGGATGAAGCTCTCTTT. Its protein product is CATSETRQGRDEALF.

This clonotype was seen a handful of times. This chain uses TRBV10-3 with TRBJ1-5; the D is unclear. Germline V gene sequence: CDR1 ENHRY, CDR2 SYGVKD. The CDR3 loop spans 14 amino acids. V dropped 3 bases and J dropped 3 bases, with 9 bases sitting between them. CDR3 bases: TGTGCCATCAGTGACCTGGGGTCCAATCAGCCCCAGCATTTT. Amino acid sequence: CAISDLGSNQPQHF.

There are a few counts of this clonotype. V and J are TRBV12-3 or TRBV12-4 and TRBJ1-2; D remains ambiguous. The V gene lost 7 bases and the J gene lost 4 bases, with 19 bases spanning the gap. This CDR3 is 15 amino acids long. CDR3 in DNA: TGTGCCAGCACTTTCAACCACGGGGTGGGCTATGGCTACACCTTC. It encodes CASTFNHGVGYGYTF.

There are many counts of this clonotype. Compared with germline, one end of the junction differs, possibly owing to a read error. As DNA, the CDR3 is TGTGCCAGCAGTTCCGAGCGGGGGCCACACTTC. This sequence encodes CASSSERGPHF. J is TRBJ2-7 and V is TRBV28, with 8 bases matching TRBD2. The CDR3 totals 11 residues. Germline CDR1 reads MDHEN; CDR2 reads SYDVKM.

V gene TRBV5-1 combines with J gene TRBJ1-1; 8 bases fit TRBD1. Germline V gene data show CDR1 as SGHRS and CDR2 as YFSETQ. This CDR3 spans 14 amino acids. V lost 2 bases and J lost 10; bases outside the gene matches: 10. DNA of the CDR3: TGCGCCAGCAGCTTCGGGCAGGGGGCCGGAGGAGCTTTCTTT. Translation: CASSFGQGAGGAFF.

The chain has TRBV11-2 and TRBJ2-2, with TRBD2 identical over 11 bases. This CDR3 has 16 amino acids. Unmatched junction bases numbered 6, after V lost 8 bases and J lost 1 base. CDR1 SGHAT and CDR2 FQNNGV come from the germline V gene. The CDR3 reads CASSDLAGGNTGELFF. DNA of the CDR3: TGTGCCAGCTCCGACCTAGCGGGGGGGAACACCGGGGAGCTGTTTTTT.

This clonotype was recorded many times. The J gene is TRBJ1-4, the V gene TRBV20-1; D gene ambiguous. Germline V gene lookup returns CDR1 DFQATT and CDR2 SNEGSKA (reference sequence). This CDR3 has 15 residues. V lost 3 bases and J lost 3, with 14 bases in between. As DNA, the CDR3 is TGCAGTGCTAGCCGGGAGGACGGGGCTAATGAAAAACTGTTTTTT. Its translation is CSASREDGANEKLFF.

The gene calls are TRBV5-4 and TRBJ2-3; maybe TRBD2 (5 bases). This CDR3 has 14 amino acids. The V gene's germline CDR1 is SGHNT and CDR2 YYREEE (reference sequence). Trimming pared 4 bases from V and 6 bases from J, leaving 15 bases between. CDR3: CASSRWAEVDTQYF. The DNA for the CDR3 is TGTGCCAGCAGCAGGTGGGCGGAGGTGGATACGCAGTATTTT.

CDR3 region: CASSPLRSDSYGYTF. The CDR3, as DNA: TGTGCCAGCAGTCCCCTTCGGTCAGATTCCTATGGCTACACCTTC. The genes are TRBV27 and TRBJ1-2; no clear D. In germline, CDR1 is MNHEY, CDR2 SMNVEV (reference sequence). The CDR3 has 15 amino acids. V lost 5 bases and J lost 4, with 17 bases in between.

This rearrangement joins TRBV15 to TRBJ1-3, with D tentatively TRBD1 (5 bases). The CDR3 has 18 amino acids. Germline values: CDR1 LNHNV, CDR2 YYDKDF (reference sequence). The germline V and J ends were trimmed by 0 bases and 0 bases, with 15 bases remaining between them. The CDR3 protein is CATSRDLPDSFSGNTIYF. Here the CDR3 DNA reads TGTGCCACCAGCAGAGATCTCCCAGACAGCTTCTCTGGAAACACCATATATTTT.

The gene calls are TRBV6-5 and TRBJ2-6; 7 nucleotides line up with TRBD1. Germline V gene data show CDR1 as MNHEY and CDR2 as SVGAGI. V trimming: 2 bases; J trimming: 1 base; junction bases outside the gene matches: 5. The CDR3 contains 17 residues. The CDR3 is CASSYPKGASGANVLTF. Here the CDR3 DNA reads TGTGCCAGCAGTTACCCTAAGGGGGCTTCTGGGGCCAACGTCCTGACTTTC.

This clonotype was recorded at least ten times. The chain joins TRBV28 to TRBJ2-1; 12 nucleotides align to TRBD2. Germline V gene data show CDR1 as MDHEN and CDR2 as SYDVKM. With V trimmed by 6 bases and J by 5 bases, 8 bases remained unmatched. CDR3 size: 16 residues. The CDR3 DNA is TGTGCCAGCAGCACCTCCCGACTAGCGGGAGACAATGAGCAGTTCTTC. Protein: CASSTSRLAGDNEQFF.

In its sample, this clonotype was seen once. The chain couples TRBV10-3 to TRBJ2-4; 8 bases align to TRBD2. There are 22 residues in the CDR3. The V segment lost 0 bases and the J segment 0 bases; nucleotides outside the gene matches: 19. The germline gives CDR1 ENHRY, CDR2 SYGVKD. This chain's CDR3 is CAISESDWRGVRGPLAKNIQYF. CDR3 DNA: TGTGCCATCAGTGAGTCGGACTGGCGGGGGGTCCGTGGCCCCTTAGCCAAAAACATTCAGTACTTC.